The next 30 T cell receptor beta chains were all read from a single sample in a study of vaccination and CD4 T cells after COVID-19. At the Johns Hopkins FTIC core, DNA taken from cultured CD4+ T cells was sequenced by way of the Oncomine TCR Beta short-read assay. TCRdb processed the PCR reads anew with MiXCR; each CDR3 protein has one entry. The sample holds roughly 9,200 distinct CDR3 sequences, 47% seen once. Treatment: approximately nine-day PBMC culture with coronavirus spike peptide pools or control peptides (ViraFEST assay). Gathering of the CD4+ T cells, from the unexposed donor, took place before the COVID-19 pandemic (2011-2018). No antigen has been assigned to these receptors. The sequenced sample was CD4+ T cells from blood, cultured in vitro. Every receptor here comes from a human donor in good health.

Only a few counts were recorded for this clonotype. The chain employs TRBV6-5 and TRBJ1-5; TRBD1 might be the D (5 bases). The CDR3 contains 14 residues. CDR1 is MNHEY and CDR2 is SVGAGI in the germline V gene. The germline V and J ends were trimmed by 0 bases and 4 bases, with 7 bases remaining between them. CDR3 coding DNA: TGTGCCAGCAGTTACTCTTGGGGGAATCAGCCCCAGCATTTT. Translation: CASSYSWGNQPQHF.

This clonotype has only a few counts. J is TRBJ2-3 and V is TRBV6-1; TRBD1 might be the D (5 bases). The V gene lost 4 bases and the J gene lost 3 bases, with 14 bases spanning the gap. The germline gives CDR1 MNHNS, CDR2 SASEGT. The CDR3 runs 15 residues. The CDR3: CASSVKGAGTDTQYF. Here the CDR3 DNA reads TGTGCCAGCAGTGTGAAAGGGGCAGGGACAGATACGCAGTATTTT.

This clonotype was seen a few times. The DNA of the CDR3 is TGTGCCAGCAGCTTCATAGGGGGAGATGGCTACACCTTC. This translates into CASSFIGGDGYTF. The rearrangement joins TRBV5-4 to TRBJ1-2; D is possibly TRBD1 (6 bases). From germline, CDR1 is SGHNT and CDR2 YYREEE (reference sequence). Trimming shortened V by 2 bases and J by 6 bases, and 11 bases separated the two germline ends. The CDR3 runs 13 residues.

This chain connects TRBV2 to TRBJ2-2, with D hard to call. Trimming left V 6 bases short and J 7 bases short, with 9 bases between. The V gene's germline CDR1 is SNHLY and CDR2 FYNNEI. This CDR3 is 12 amino acids long. The CDR3 here is CASRVLGGELFF. The CDR3 DNA reads as TGTGCCAGCAGGGTCCTGGGCGGGGAGCTGTTTTTT.

The chain uses TRBV30 and TRBJ2-7; D is perhaps TRBD1 (6 bases). Germline loops: CDR1 GTSNPN, CDR2 SVGIG (reference sequence). This CDR3 comprises 15 residues. V lost 3 bases and J lost 2, with 17 bases in between. The CDR3 protein is CAWSEGRGGAYEQYF. CDR3 sequence (DNA): TGTGCCTGGAGCGAGGGCCGAGGGGGAGCCTACGAGCAGTACTTC.

The rearrangement joins TRBV4-2 to TRBJ1-2; D is possibly TRBD1 (6 bases). The CDR3 extends over 17 amino acids. The germline V gene encodes CDR1 LGHNA and CDR2 YNFKEQ. V lost 4 bases and J 0 bases, leaving 18 bases between the germline ends. The CDR3 DNA reads TGTGCCAGCAGCCCGACGGGGCAGGGGATAGCTAACTATGGCTACACCTTC. Its translation is CASSPTGQGIANYGYTF.

This chain joins TRBV12-3 or TRBV12-4 and TRBJ2-3; 8 positions match TRBD1. Losses at the gene ends were 7 bases for V and 4 bases for J; bases not matched to a gene: 7. The CDR3 has 14 amino acids. The CDR3 nucleotides are TGTGCCAGCATATCAGGGGGCAAGCCAGATACGCAGTATTTT. Its protein product is CASISGGKPDTQYF.

In this sample, this clonotype turned up once. The chain links TRBV5-6 to TRBJ2-7, with D tentatively TRBD1 (7 bases). The CDR3 runs 15 residues. Trimming took 4 bases from V and 2 from J, leaving 16 bases between them. Germline lookup yields CDR1 SGHDT and CDR2 YYEEEE. The CDR3 sequence is CASSAIPRGAYEQYF. The DNA for the CDR3 is TGTGCCAGCAGCGCTATTCCCAGGGGGGCCTACGAGCAGTACTTC.

The gene calls are TRBV7-2 and TRBJ2-5; a possible D gene is TRBD2 (5 bases). Trimming pared 5 bases from V and 5 bases from J, leaving 12 bases between. Germline CDR1 is SGHTA and CDR2 is FQGNSA. CDR3 length: 13 residues. The CDR3 sequence: CASSRGIQETQYF. CDR3 in DNA: TGTGCCAGCAGCCGGGGAATCCAGGAGACCCAGTACTTC.

The V call is TRBV12-3 or TRBV12-4, the J call TRBJ2-3; the D gene is possibly TRBD1 (6 bases). The CDR3 runs to 16 residues. V lost 4 bases, J lost 2 bases, and 16 bases lay in between. The CDR3 loop is CASSSLTGSTTDTQYF. The CDR3 coding sequence is TGTGCCAGCAGTTCATTGACAGGAAGTACCACAGATACGCAGTATTTT.

This sequence joins TRBV6-1 and TRBJ2-6; the match to TRBD1 covers 7 bases. V shed 5 bases, J shed 0 bases, and the junction held 7 bases outside the gene matches. The CDR3 is 17 residues long. Germline loops: CDR1 MNHNS, CDR2 SASEGT. Written as DNA, the CDR3 is TGTGCCAGCAGTAAAATGGACAGGAACTCTGGGGCCAACGTCCTGACTTTC. Translated: CASSKMDRNSGANVLTF.

This clonotype has just one count. The gene calls are TRBV10-3 and TRBJ1-4; 7 bases map to TRBD1. This CDR3 region has 14 residues. From germline, CDR1 is ENHRY and CDR2 SYGVKD. V gave up 10 bases and J gave up 4 bases; unmatched junction bases: 9. The CDR3 bases are TGTGCCACGCAACCGGGACAGTTTAATGAAAAACTGTTTTTT. Protein sequence: CATQPGQFNEKLFF.

The chain uses TRBV6-2 or TRBV6-3 and TRBJ2-3; no reliable D call. Looked up from germline, CDR1 is MNHEY and CDR2 is SVGEGT. CDR3 length: 16 amino acids. Deletions cut 2 bases from V and 0 bases from J, with 12 bases between. CDR3 DNA: TGTGCCAGCAGTTACGTGGGCAGACTTAGCACAGATACGCAGTATTTT. Amino acid sequence: CASSYVGRLSTDTQYF.

V and J are TRBV19 and TRBJ2-3; D not certain. Germline CDR1 LNHDA, CDR2 SQIVND (reference sequence). This CDR3 spans 13 amino acids. The germline V and J ends were trimmed by 4 bases and 6 bases, with 11 bases remaining between them. The CDR3 DNA reads as TGTGCCAGTAGTAAATCCCCCCGGGATACGCAGTATTTT. Its translation: CASSKSPRDTQYF.

This clonotype was counted only a few times. The chain employs TRBV19 and TRBJ1-5; TRBD1 agrees at 11 bases. Germline V CDR1 and CDR2: LNHDA, SQIVND (reference sequence). The CDR3 covers 16 residues. Trimming at V came to 7 bases and at J to 3 bases, leaving 8 bases not matched to a gene. The CDR3 loop is CASTDRGRLDNQPQHF. The CDR3, as DNA: TGTGCCAGTACGGACAGGGGGCGACTGGACAATCAGCCCCAGCATTTT.

V gene TRBV7-2 combines with J gene TRBJ2-2; 7 bases match TRBD2. The germline V gene encodes CDR1 SGHTA and CDR2 FQGNSA. Trimming took 5 bases from V and 3 from J; bases not matched to a gene: 3. This CDR3 comprises 14 residues. CDR3 amino acids: CASSTLADTGELFF. The CDR3 nucleotides are TGTGCCAGCAGCACCCTAGCGGACACCGGGGAGCTGTTTTTT. Supplemented by reference TRBV7-2 and TRBJ2-2, the full variable domain reads GAGVSQSPSNKVTEKGKDVELRCDPISGHTALYWYRQSLGQGLEFLIYFQGNSAPDKSGLPSDRFSAERTGGSVSTLTIQRTQQEDSAVYLCASSTLADTGELFFGEGSRLTVL.

This clonotype has a handful of counts. CDR3 sequence reads: CASSLTGDSPLHF. In nucleotides, the CDR3 is TGTGCCAGCAGCTTGACAGGGGACTCACCCCTCCACTTT. The rearrangement uses TRBV12-3 or TRBV12-4 and TRBJ1-6; 8 bases align to TRBD1. V gave up 6 bases and J gave up 10 bases; unmatched junction bases: 5. This CDR3 region has 13 residues.

The chain joins TRBV7-9 to TRBJ2-1; the D gene is possibly TRBD2 (6 bases). V was clipped by 8 bases and J by 0 bases, with 14 bases between them. Germline V gene data show CDR1 as SEHNR and CDR2 as FQNEAQ (reference sequence). The CDR3 spans 15 residues. CDR3 DNA sequence: TGTGCCAGCCAGAGGGCGGAGGGCTCCTACAATGAGCAGTTCTTC. As protein: CASQRAEGSYNEQFF.

The rearrangement links TRBV6-1 to TRBJ2-7, with 10 nucleotides matching TRBD2. V shed 6 bases, J shed 5 bases, and the junction held 10 bases outside the gene matches. CDR1 MNHNS and CDR2 SASEGT come from the germline V gene. This CDR3 spans 15 amino acids. The CDR3 sequence: CASRGPLAGVNEQYF. CDR3 DNA sequence: TGTGCCAGCAGGGGTCCTCTAGCGGGAGTAAACGAGCAGTACTTC.

This clonotype was recorded a few times. V gene TRBV20-1 combines with J gene TRBJ1-2; the match to TRBD1 covers 9 bases. CDR3 length: 14 amino acids. The junction had 10 bases not matched to a gene; V was cut back by 4 bases and J by 7 bases. Germline V gene lookup returns CDR1 DFQATT and CDR2 SNEGSKA (reference sequence). CDR3 sequence: CSAIEGQGRTGYTF. For the CDR3, the DNA is TGCAGTGCTATTGAAGGACAGGGGAGGACTGGCTACACCTTC.

This clonotype was picked up a small number of times. The chain joins TRBV7-2 to TRBJ1-1, with D unresolved. V was clipped by 5 bases and J by 1 base, with 11 bases between them. CDR1 SGHTA and CDR2 FQGNSA come from the germline V gene. This CDR3 comprises 14 residues. The CDR3 DNA is TGTGCCAGCAGCATTACCCTGGCGAACACTGAAGCTTTCTTT. This encodes CASSITLANTEAFF.

In its sample, this clonotype was seen a few times. The gene calls are TRBV6-1 and TRBJ2-3; 9 positions agree with TRBD1. CDR1 and CDR2 (germline): MNHNS, SASEGT. CDR3 length equals 14 residues. Trimming cost V 6 bases and J 1 base; bases outside gene matches: 2. The CDR3 nucleotides read TGTGCCAGCAGACGGGACAGGGGCACAGATACGCAGTATTTT. Translating gives CASRRDRGTDTQYF.

The chain employs TRBV11-2 and TRBJ2-7, with 11 bases aligning to TRBD2. The V segment lost 5 bases and the J segment 9 bases; nucleotides outside the gene matches: 6. The CDR3 covers 13 residues. Germline V CDR1 and CDR2: SGHAT, FQNNGV. The CDR3 region is CASSQTSGAGQYF. In DNA form, the CDR3 reads TGTGCCAGCAGCCAGACTAGCGGGGCAGGGCAGTACTTC.

The chain combines TRBV27 with TRBJ1-4, with a tentative D call TRBD1 (6 bases). Germline V gene data show CDR1 as MNHEY and CDR2 as SMNVEV (reference sequence). The CDR3 is made up of 14 amino acids. V gave up 6 bases and J gave up 8 bases, with 16 bases separating them. This chain's CDR3 is CASRGAGTREKLFF. In DNA, the CDR3 is TGTGCCAGCAGGGGGGCAGGGACACGGGAAAAACTGTTTTTT.

The rearrangement links TRBV20-1 to TRBJ2-1; tentative D call: TRBD2 (6 bases). This CDR3 is built from 12 residues. Germline CDR1 reads DFQATT; CDR2 reads SNEGSKA (reference sequence). The V end lost 6 bases, the J end lost 8 bases, and 14 bases lay between the germline ends. CDR3 loop: CSATTSGYEQFF. The CDR3 region has the DNA TGCAGTGCGACGACGAGCGGGTATGAGCAGTTCTTC.

The gene calls are TRBV19 and TRBJ2-3; 8 bases agree with TRBD2. The CDR3 covers 12 residues. Germline CDR1 reads LNHDA; CDR2 reads SQIVND (reference sequence). V dropped 10 bases and J dropped 4; count of bases not matched to a gene: 4. CDR3 sequence reads: CATGLASDTQYF. The CDR3 DNA sequence: TGTGCCACCGGACTAGCTTCAGATACGCAGTATTTT.

A few counts support this clonotype. This chain links TRBV6-2 or TRBV6-3 with TRBJ1-5; D is ambiguous. Trimming removed 5 bases at V and 7 bases at J, with 12 bases between. Germline values: CDR1 MNHEY, CDR2 SVGEGT. The CDR3 loop spans 13 amino acids. The CDR3 here is CASSATPGQPQHF. CDR3 in DNA: TGTGCCAGCAGTGCCACCCCGGGGCAGCCCCAGCATTTT.

This chain connects TRBV5-8 to TRBJ2-5; D gene unclear. V dropped 4 bases and J dropped 6 bases, with 7 bases sitting between them. The germline V gene encodes CDR1 SGHTS and CDR2 YDEGEE. The CDR3 sequence is 11 residues long. CDR3 region: CASSLIQTQYF. CDR3 nucleotides: TGTGCCAGCAGCCTCATCCAGACCCAGTACTTC.

V gene TRBV6-2 or TRBV6-3 combines with J gene TRBJ1-5; unclear D gene. Germline values: CDR1 MNHEY, CDR2 SVGEGT. The CDR3 has 13 residues. Trimming removed 10 bases at V and 2 bases at J, with 12 bases between. The CDR3 sequence: CANTALGNQPQHF. The CDR3 DNA reads TGTGCCAACACCGCGTTGGGCAATCAGCCCCAGCATTTT.

In this sample, this clonotype turned up a few times. The gene calls are TRBV7-9 and TRBJ1-5; 8 bases agree with TRBD1. After removal of 5 bases from V and 4 bases from J, the junction contained 4 bases not matched to a gene. The CDR3 has 14 residues. Per the germline V gene, CDR1 is SEHNR and CDR2 is FQNEAQ (reference sequence). The CDR3 protein is CASSGGTGNQPQHF. CDR3 coding DNA: TGTGCCAGCAGCGGCGGGACAGGTAATCAGCCCCAGCATTTT.